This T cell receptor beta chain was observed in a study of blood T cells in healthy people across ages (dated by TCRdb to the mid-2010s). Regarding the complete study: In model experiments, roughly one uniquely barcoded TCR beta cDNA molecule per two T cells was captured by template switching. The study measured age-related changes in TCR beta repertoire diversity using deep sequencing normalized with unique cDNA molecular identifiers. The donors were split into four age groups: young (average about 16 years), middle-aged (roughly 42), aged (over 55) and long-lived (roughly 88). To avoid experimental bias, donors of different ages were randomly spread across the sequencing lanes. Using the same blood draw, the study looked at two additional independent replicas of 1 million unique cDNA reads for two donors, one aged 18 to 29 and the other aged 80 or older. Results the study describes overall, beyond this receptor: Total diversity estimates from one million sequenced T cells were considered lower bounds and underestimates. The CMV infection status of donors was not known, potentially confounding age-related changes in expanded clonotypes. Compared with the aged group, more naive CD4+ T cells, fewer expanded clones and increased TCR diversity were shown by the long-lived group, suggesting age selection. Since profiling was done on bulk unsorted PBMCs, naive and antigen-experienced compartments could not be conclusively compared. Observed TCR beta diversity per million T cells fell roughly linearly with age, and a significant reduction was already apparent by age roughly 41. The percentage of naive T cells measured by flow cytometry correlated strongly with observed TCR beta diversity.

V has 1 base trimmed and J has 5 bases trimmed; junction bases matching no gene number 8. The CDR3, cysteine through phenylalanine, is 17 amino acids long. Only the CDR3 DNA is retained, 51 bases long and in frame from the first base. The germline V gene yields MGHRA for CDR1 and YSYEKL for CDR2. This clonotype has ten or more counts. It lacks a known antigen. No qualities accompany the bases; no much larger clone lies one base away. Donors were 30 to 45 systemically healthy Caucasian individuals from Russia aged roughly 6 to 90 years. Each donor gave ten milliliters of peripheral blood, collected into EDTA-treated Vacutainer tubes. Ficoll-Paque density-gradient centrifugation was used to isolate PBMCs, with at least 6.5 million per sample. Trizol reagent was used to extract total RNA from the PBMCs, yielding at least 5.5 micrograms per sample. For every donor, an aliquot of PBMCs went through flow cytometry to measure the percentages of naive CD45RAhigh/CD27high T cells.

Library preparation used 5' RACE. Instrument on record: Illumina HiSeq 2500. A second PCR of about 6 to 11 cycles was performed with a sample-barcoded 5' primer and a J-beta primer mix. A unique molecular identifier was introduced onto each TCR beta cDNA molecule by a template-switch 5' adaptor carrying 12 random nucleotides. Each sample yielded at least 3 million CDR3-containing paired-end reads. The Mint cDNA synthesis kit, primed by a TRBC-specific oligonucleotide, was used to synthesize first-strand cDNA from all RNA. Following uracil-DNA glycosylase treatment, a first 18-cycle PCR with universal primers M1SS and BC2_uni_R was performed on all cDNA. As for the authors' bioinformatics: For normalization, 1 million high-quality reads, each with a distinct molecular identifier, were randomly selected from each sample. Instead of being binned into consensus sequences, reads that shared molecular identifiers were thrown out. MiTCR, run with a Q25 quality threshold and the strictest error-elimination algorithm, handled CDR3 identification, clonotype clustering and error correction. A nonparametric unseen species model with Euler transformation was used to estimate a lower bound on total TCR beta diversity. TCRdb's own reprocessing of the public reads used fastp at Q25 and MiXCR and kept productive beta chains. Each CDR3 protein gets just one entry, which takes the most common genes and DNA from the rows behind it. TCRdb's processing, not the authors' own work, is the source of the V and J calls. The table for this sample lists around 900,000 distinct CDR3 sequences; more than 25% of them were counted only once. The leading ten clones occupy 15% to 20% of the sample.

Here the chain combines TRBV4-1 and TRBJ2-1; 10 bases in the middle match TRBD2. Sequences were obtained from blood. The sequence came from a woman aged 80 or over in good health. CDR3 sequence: CASSQVSGGPRDNEQFF. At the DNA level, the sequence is TGCGCCAGCAGCCAAGTTAGCGGGGGGCCTAGAGACAATGAGCAGTTCTTC.